Listed here is a single TCR beta chain. The antigen is not known. Profiling relied on immunoSEQ multiplex PCR, and the TCRdb table lists in-frame clones only, not all of them. The table shows roughly 67,000 clones, with around 76% occurring only once. The data originate from a study of vaccination effects on CD4 cells after COVID-19. About the research overall: Of the BNT162b2 and mRNA-1273 vaccines, participants received two doses of one or the other.

Viral peptide pool expansion of antigen-specific CD4+ T cells preceded sequencing in the ViraFEST assay. Subsequent to a culture period of 10 to 11 days, CD4+ T cells were isolated. None of these healthy vaccinees had been infected with SARS-CoV-2 before vaccination. With about 9.8 ug/ml peptides and around 9.6 IU/ml IL-2, fewer than 2.5 million PBMC per well were cultured. This CDR3 spans 16 amino acids. From germline, CDR1 is KGHSH and CDR2 LQKENI. Trimming removed 0 bases from V and 9 bases from J, with 20 bases in between. The sequence was obtained from a human donor who received a COVID-19 vaccine. The source material was CD4+ T cells from PBMCs cultured with SARS-CoV-2 spike peptides, sampled before COVID-19 vaccination. The rearrangement links TRBV18 to TRBJ2-5; the D call may be TRBD1 or TRBD2 (5 bases each). CDR3 DNA: TGTGCCAGCTCACCACCTCAAACCCCAGGGACGGGGCCCCAGTACTTC. Its protein product is CASSPPQTPGTGPQYF.